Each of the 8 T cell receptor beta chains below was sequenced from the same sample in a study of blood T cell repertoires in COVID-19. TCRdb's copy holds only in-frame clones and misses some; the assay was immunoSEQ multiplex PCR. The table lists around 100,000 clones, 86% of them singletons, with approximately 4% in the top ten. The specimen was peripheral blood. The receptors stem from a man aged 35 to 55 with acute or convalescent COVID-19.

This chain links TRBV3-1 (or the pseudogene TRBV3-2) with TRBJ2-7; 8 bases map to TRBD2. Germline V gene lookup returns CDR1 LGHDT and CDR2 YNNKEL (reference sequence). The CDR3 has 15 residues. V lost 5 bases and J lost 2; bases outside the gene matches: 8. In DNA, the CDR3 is TGTGCCAGCAGCGCCTACGGGACTAGAACCTACGAGCAGTACTTC. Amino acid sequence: CASSAYGTRTYEQYF.

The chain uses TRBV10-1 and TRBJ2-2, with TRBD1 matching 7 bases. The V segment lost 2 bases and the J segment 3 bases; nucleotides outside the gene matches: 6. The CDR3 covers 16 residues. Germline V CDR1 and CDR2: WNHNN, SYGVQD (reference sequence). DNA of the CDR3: TGCGCCAGCAGTGAGACCCCCGGGACAGACACCGGGGAGCTGTTTTTT. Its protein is CASSETPGTDTGELFF.

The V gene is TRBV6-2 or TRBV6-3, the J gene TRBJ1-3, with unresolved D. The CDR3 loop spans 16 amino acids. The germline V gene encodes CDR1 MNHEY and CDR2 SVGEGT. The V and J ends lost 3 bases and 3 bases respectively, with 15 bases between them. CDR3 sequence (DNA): TGTGCCAGCAGTTATCCCCACGGAGGAGGTGGAAACACCATATATTTT. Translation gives CASSYPHGGGGNTIYF.

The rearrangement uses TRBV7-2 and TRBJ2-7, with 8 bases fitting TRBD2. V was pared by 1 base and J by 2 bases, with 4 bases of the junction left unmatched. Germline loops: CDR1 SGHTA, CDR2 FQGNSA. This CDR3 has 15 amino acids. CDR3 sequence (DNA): TGTGCCAGCAGCTTAGGCCTAGCGGGTCCCTACGAGCAGTACTTC. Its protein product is CASSLGLAGPYEQYF.

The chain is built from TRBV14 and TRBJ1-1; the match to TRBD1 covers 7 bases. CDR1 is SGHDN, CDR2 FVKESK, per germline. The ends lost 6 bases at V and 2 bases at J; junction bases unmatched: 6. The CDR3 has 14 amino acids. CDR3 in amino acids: CASRQRGLNTEAFF. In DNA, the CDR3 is TGTGCCAGCAGGCAGAGGGGGCTTAACACTGAAGCTTTCTTT.

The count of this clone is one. The CDR3 DNA reads TGTGCCAGCAGCTTCTCGAGCTCTGGGGCCAACGTCCTGACTTTC. This gives the protein CASSFSSSGANVLTF. The chain links TRBV3-1 (or the pseudogene TRBV3-2) to TRBJ2-6, with D uncertain. The germline CDR1 and CDR2 sequences are LGHDT and YNNKEL (reference sequence). Trimming removed 5 bases at V and 0 bases at J, with 8 bases between. This CDR3 region has 15 residues.

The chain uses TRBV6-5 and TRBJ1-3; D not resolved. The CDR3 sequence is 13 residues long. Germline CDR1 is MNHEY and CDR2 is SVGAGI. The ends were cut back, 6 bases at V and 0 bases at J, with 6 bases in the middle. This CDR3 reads CASRRDSGNTIYF. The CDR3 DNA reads TGTGCCAGCAGGAGGGACTCTGGAAACACCATATATTTT.

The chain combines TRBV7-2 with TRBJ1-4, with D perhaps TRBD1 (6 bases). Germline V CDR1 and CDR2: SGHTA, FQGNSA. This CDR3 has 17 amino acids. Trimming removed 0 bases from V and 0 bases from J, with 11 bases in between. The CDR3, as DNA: TGTGCCAGCAGCTTAGCTGGGGGGGGCACAACTAATGAAAAACTGTTTTTT. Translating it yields CASSLAGGGTTNEKLFF.